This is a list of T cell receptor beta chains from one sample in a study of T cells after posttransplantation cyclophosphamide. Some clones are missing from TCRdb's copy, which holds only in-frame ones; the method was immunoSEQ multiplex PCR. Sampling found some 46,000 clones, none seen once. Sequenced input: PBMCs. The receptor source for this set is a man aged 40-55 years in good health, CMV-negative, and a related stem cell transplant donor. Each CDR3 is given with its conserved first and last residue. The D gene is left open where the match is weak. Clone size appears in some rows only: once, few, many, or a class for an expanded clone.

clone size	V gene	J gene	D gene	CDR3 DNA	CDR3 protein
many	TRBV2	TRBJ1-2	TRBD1	TGTGCCAGCAGTGGACAGGGGAATAACTATGGCTACACCTTC	CASSGQGNNYGYTF
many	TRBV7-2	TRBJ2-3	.	TGTGCCAGCAGCTTAGCGCACCGCGGCACAGATACGCAGTATTTT	CASSLAHRGTDTQYF
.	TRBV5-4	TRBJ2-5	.	TGTGCCAGCAGCTACGACAAGTACCAAGAGACCCAGTACTTC	CASSYDKYQETQYF
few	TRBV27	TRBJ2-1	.	TGTGCCAGCAGTCCCAGGGGTTCCTACAATGAGCAGTTCTTC	CASSPRGSYNEQFF
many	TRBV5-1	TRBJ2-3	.	TGCGCCAGCAGCTTTACAGGGCCAGATACGCAGTATTTT	CASSFTGPDTQYF
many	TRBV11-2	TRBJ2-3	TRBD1	TGTGCCAGCAGCTCGAACAGGGGGCTTCCCACAGATACGCAGTATTTT	CASSSNRGLPTDTQYF
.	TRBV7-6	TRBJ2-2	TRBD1	TGTGCCAGCAGCGTGGGACAGGGCATCGGGGAGCTGTTTTTT	CASSVGQGIGELFF
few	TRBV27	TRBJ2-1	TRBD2	TGTGCCAGCAGCCGCGGGGGAGCCGGGAATGAGCAGTTCTTC	CASSRGGAGNEQFF
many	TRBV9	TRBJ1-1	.	TGTGCCAGCAGCGCTTCCCCCTCCGGGAGGGCTGAAGCTTTCTTT	CASSASPSGRAEAFF
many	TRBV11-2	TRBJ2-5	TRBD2	TGTGCCAGCGGGGAGGGAGGGCTCCCCCGTGAGACCCAGTACTTC	CASGEGGLPRETQYF
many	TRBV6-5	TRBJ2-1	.	TGTGCCAGCAAAAGAGGAGTTTCCAATGAGCAGTTCTTC	CASKRGVSNEQFF
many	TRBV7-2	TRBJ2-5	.	TGTGCCAGCAGCTTCGTCGGACAGAACCAAGAGACCCAGTACTTC	CASSFVGQNQETQYF
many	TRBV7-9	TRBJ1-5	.	TGTGCCAGCAGCGCAGAAAGCGGGGGAATTAGCAATCAGCCCCAGCATTTT	CASSAESGGISNQPQHF
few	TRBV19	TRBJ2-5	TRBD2	TGTGCCAGTAGTTCGGGACTAGAAGGGACCCAGTACTTC	CASSSGLEGTQYF
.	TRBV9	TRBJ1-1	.	TGTGCCAGCAGTCTTATCTTCGGGGTTGGGAACACTGAAGCTTTCTTT	CASSLIFGVGNTEAFF
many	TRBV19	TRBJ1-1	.	TGTGCCAGTAGTATGCGGGGTCGGAACACTGAAGCTTTCTTT	CASSMRGRNTEAFF
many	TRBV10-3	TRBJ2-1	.	TGTGCCATCAGTGACCCCTCGAGAGGGAGCTCCTACAATGAGCAGTTCTTC	CAISDPSRGSSYNEQFF
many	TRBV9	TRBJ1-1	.	TGTGCCAGCAGCGTAGCCCCAGGAAACACTGAAGCTTTCTTT	CASSVAPGNTEAFF
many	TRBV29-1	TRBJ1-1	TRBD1	TGCAGCGGACAGGGGGCGGAAACTGAAGCTTTCTTT	CSGQGAETEAFF
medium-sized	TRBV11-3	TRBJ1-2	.	TGTGCCAGCAGCTACTCCGATGGCTACACCTTC	CASSYSDGYTF
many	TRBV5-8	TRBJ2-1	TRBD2	TGTGCCAGCAGCTTTGGGACTAGCTTATTCAATGAGCAGTTCTTC	CASSFGTSLFNEQFF
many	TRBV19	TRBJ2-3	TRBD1	TGTGCCAGTAGTATGTGGACAGGCGACACAGATACGCAGTATTTT	CASSMWTGDTDTQYF
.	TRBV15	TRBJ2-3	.	TGTGCCACCAGCCCCCGTCTGGATACGCAGTATTTT	CATSPRLDTQYF
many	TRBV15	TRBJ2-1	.	TGTGCCACCAGCAGCCGATACAGCAATGAGCAGTTCTTC	CATSSRYSNEQFF
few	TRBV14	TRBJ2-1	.	TGTGCCAGCTCTCAATCGGGACTGTTTTGGAATGAGCAGTTCTTC	CASSQSGLFWNEQFF
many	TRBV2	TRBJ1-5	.	TGTGCCAGCAGTGCAGGGGTTTTGAGCAATCAGCCCCAGCATTTT	CASSAGVLSNQPQHF
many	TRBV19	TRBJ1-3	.	TGTGCCAGTACCCTTCCCCAGGGACACTCTGGAAACACCATATATTTT	CASTLPQGHSGNTIYF
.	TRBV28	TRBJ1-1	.	TGTGCCAGCATTATTCCGGACAGGAACACTGAAGCTTTCTTT	CASIIPDRNTEAFF
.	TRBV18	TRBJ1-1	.	TGTGCCAGCTCCTTAGGGGCGGTCAGGATCATCGCTGAAGCTTTCTTT	CASSLGAVRIIAEAFF
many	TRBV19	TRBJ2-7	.	TGTGCCAGTAGTAGGAGCTCTGCCTACGAGCAGTACTTC	CASSRSSAYEQYF
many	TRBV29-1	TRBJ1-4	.	TGCAGCGTTGGGGCTGGAGGTGAAAAACTGTTTTTT	CSVGAGGEKLFF
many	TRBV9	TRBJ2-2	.	TGTGCCAGCAGCCCCTCGACTAGTTTCTCCGGGGAGCTGTTTTTT	CASSPSTSFSGELFF
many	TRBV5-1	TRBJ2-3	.	TGCGCCAGCAGCCCTGGCGGGAGCACAGATACGCAGTATTTT	CASSPGGSTDTQYF
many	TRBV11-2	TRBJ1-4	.	TGTGCCAGCAGCTGGGCAGGGAAAAATGAAAAACTGTTTTTT	CASSWAGKNEKLFF
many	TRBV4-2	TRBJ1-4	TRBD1	TGTGCCAGCAGCCAGGACAGGAACCTGGAAAAACTGTTTTTT	CASSQDRNLEKLFF
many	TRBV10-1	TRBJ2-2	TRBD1	TGCGCCACCGTTGGGACAGCGAACACCGGGGAGCTGTTTTTT	CATVGTANTGELFF
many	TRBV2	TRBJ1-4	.	TGTGCCAGCAGCGAGGACCGGGGAACTAATGAAAAACTGTTTTTT	CASSEDRGTNEKLFF
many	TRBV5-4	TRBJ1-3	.	TGTGCCAGCAGCTTGTGGGGCTTCGGAAACACCATATATTTT	CASSLWGFGNTIYF
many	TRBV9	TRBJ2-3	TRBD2	TGTGCCAGCAATCGTAGCGGGGGCTGCACAGATACGCAGTATTTT	CASNRSGGCTDTQYF
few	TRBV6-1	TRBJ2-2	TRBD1	TGTGCCAGCAGCGGGACAGGGTGGGCCGGGGAGCTGTTTTTT	CASSGTGWAGELFF
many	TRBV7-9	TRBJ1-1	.	TGTGCCAGCAGCTTTGAAGGGGGTGCCACTGAAGCTTTCTTT	CASSFEGGATEAFF
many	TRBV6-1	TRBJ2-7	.	TGTGCCAGCAGTGAAGCGGGCCGAATCTACGAGCAGTACTTC	CASSEAGRIYEQYF
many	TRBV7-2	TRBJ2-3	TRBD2	TGTGCCAGCACCCCGCGTCTGCCGGGGACTAGCGTCGATACGCAGTATTTT	CASTPRLPGTSVDTQYF
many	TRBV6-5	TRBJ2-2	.	TGTGCCAGCAGTTATGCCCGGGGCACCGGGGAGCTGTTTTTT	CASSYARGTGELFF
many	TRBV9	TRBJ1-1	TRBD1	TGTGCCAGCAGCGAGACGGGACAGGGAGGTTTAGCTTTCTTT	CASSETGQGGLAFF
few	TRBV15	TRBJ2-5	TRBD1	TGTGCCACCAGCGGTACAGGGGGCCGGGAGACCCAGTACTTC	CATSGTGGRETQYF
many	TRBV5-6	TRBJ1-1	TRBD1	TGTGCCAGCAGCCCCGGGACAGGGCTGGAGGTGAACACTGAAGCTTTCTTT	CASSPGTGLEVNTEAFF
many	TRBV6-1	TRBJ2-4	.	TGTGCCAGCAGCCCCGACAGGTCCCACCACTTC	CASSPDRSHHF
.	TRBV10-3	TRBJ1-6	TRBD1	TGTGCCAGCACTGAACAGGGGACAATCAATAATTCACCCCTCCACTTT	CASTEQGTINNSPLHF
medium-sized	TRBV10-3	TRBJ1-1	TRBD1	TGTGCCATCAGTGAGAGGACAGGAGCGAACACTGAAGCTTTCTTT	CAISERTGANTEAFF